One and the same sample provided the 3 T cell receptor beta chains below, sequenced in a study of metastatic and nonmetastatic thyroid tumors (dated by TCRdb to about 2020). The library was obtained by PCR. The instrument was an Illumina HiSeq 4000. TCRdb ran its own pipeline on the public reads, namely fastp trimming at Q25 and MiXCR clone calling, and kept in-frame beta chains. In this sample the table shows tens of thousands of clones, 16% of which occur a single time. Clones ranked in the top ten supply about 4.8% of the sample. Before undergoing thyroid surgery, none of the patients had been given any kind of treatment. The sample was blood. The receptors stem from a female donor with papillary thyroid cancer or a benign thyroid nodule (not recorded which). Some clones in this sample may be carry-over from other donors' samples.

This clone was recorded at least ten times. Within the sample, other DNA sequences also encode this same CDR3. The chain couples TRBV5-1 to TRBJ2-1; 8 nucleotides agree with TRBD2. Germline CDR1 is SGHRS and CDR2 is YFSETQ. J was trimmed by 3 bases and V by 5 bases; bases with no gene match: 7. CDR3 length equals 15 residues. In nucleotides, the CDR3 is TGCGCCAGCAGTTTCTTCGGGGGGGACTACAATGAGCAGTTCTTC. It specifies CASSFFGGDYNEQFF.

This clone was recorded many times. The chain has TRBV5-1 and TRBJ2-7; 10 nucleotides match TRBD1. Looked up from germline, CDR1 is SGHRS and CDR2 is YFSETQ. V gave up 2 bases and J gave up 3 bases; unmatched junction bases: 2. CDR3 length: 14 residues. For the CDR3, the DNA is TGCGCCAGCAGCTTCCGGGACAGGGGCTACGAGCAGTACTTC. It encodes CASSFRDRGYEQYF. Complete variable domain (other parts from reference TRBV5-1 and TRBJ2-7): KAGVTQTPRYLIKTRGQQVTLSCSPISGHRSVSWYQQTPGQGLQFLFEYFSETQRNKGNFPGRFSGRQFSNSRSEMNVSTLELGDSALYLCASSFRDRGYEQYFGPGTRLTVT.

This clone was counted ten times or more. The J gene is TRBJ1-6, the V gene TRBV20-1; 7 nucleotides match TRBD1. Trimming removed 0 bases from V and 6 bases from J; junction bases left unmatched: 5. The CDR3 loop spans 15 amino acids. The V gene's germline CDR1 is DFQATT and CDR2 SNEGSKA (reference sequence). CDR3 sequence reads: CSARDARDSNSPLHF. The CDR3, as DNA: TGCAGTGCTAGAGACGCGCGGGACAGTAATTCACCCCTCCACTTT.